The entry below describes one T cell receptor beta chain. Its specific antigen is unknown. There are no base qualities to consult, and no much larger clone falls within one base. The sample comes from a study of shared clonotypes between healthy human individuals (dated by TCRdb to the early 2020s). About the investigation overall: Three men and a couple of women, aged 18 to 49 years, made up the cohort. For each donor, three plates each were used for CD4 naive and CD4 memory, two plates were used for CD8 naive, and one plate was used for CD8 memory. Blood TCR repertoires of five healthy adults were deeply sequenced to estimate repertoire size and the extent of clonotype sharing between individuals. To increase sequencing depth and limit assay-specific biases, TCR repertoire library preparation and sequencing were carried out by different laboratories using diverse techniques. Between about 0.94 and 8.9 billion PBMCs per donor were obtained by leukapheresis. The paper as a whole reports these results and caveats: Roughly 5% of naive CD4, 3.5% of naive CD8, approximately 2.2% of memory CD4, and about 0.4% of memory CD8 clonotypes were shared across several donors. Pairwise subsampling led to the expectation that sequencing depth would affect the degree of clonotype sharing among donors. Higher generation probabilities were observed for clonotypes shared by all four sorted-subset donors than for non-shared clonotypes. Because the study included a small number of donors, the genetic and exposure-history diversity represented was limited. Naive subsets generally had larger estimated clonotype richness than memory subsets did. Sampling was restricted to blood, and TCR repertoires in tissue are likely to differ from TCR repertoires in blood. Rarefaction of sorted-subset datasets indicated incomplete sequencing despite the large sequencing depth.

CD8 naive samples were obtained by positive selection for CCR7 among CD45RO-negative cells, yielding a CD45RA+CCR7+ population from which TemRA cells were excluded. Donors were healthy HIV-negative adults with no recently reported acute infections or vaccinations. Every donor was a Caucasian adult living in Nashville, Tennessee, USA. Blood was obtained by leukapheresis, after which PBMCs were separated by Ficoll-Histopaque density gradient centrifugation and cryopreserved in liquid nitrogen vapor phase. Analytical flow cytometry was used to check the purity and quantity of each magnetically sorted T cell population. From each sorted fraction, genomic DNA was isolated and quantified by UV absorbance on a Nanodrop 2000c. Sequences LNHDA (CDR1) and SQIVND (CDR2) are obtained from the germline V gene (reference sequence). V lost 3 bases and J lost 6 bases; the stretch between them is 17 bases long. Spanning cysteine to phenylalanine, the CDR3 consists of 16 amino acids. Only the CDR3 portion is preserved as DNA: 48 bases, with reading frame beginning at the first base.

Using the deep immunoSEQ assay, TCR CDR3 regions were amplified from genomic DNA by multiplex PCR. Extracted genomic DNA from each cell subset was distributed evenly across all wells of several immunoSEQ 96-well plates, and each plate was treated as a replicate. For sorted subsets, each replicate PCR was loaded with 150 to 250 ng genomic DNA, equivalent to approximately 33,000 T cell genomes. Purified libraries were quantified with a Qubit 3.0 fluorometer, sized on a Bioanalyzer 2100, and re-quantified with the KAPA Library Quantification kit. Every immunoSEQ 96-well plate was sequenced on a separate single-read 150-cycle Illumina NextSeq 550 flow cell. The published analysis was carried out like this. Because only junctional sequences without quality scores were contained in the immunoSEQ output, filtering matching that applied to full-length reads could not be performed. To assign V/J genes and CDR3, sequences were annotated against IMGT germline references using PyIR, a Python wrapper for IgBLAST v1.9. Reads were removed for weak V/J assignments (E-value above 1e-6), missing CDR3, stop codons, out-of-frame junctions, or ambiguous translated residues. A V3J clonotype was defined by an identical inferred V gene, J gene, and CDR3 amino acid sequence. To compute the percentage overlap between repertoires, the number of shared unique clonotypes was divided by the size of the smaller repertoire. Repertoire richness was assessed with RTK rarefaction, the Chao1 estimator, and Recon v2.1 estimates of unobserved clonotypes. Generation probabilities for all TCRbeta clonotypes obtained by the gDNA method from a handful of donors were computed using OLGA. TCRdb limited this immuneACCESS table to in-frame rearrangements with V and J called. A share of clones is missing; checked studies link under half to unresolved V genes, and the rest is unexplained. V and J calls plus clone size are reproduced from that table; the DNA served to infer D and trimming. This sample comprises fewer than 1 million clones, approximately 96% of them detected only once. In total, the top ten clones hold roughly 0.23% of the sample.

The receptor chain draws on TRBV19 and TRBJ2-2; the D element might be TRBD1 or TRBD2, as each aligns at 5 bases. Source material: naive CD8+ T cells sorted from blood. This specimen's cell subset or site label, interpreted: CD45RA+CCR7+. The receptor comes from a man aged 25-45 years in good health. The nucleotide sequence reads TGTGCCAGTAGTATCACCGGGACGGCTCACCCCGGGGAGCTGTTTTTT. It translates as CASSITGTAHPGELFF.